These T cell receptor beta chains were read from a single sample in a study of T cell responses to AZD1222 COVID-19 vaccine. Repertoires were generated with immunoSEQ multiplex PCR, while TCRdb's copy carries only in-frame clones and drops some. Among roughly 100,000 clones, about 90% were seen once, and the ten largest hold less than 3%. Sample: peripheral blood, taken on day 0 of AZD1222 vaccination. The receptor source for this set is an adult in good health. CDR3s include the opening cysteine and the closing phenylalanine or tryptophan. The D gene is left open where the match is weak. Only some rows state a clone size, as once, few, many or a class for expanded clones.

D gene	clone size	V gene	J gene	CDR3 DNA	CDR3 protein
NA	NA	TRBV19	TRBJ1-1	TGTGCCAGTAGTATGAAAACCAGGGGCCAGAACACTGAAGCTTTCTTT	CASSMKTRGQNTEAFF
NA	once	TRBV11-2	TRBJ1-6	TGTGCCAGCACCGCGGGGGGGTTCGGTTCACCCCTCCACTTT	CASTAGGFGSPLHF
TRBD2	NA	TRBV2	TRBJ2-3	TGTGCCAGCAGGCGCGGGGGTACTAGCGGGGCGTGGAGCACAGATACGCAGTATTTT	CASRRGGTSGAWSTDTQYF
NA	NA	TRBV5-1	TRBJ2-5	TGTGCCAGCAGCTTCAAGGGTGGGGAGACCCAGTACTTC	CASSFKGGETQYF
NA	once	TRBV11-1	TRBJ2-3	TGTGCCAGCAGCTTAGCGGGGACCACAGATACGCAGTATTTT	CASSLAGTTDTQYF
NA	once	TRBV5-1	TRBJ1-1	TGCGCCAGCAGTGGCGAGGGGCTGAACACTGAAGCTTTCTTT	CASSGEGLNTEAFF
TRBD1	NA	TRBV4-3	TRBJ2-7	TGCGCCAGCAGCCAAGGGGAAACCGGGACAGGGGGTAGCGAGCAGTACTTC	CASSQGETGTGGSEQYF
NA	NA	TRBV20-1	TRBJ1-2	TGCAGTGCTAGTGCTTACGGGGCAGATTCTATTACGGTCTATGGCTACACCTTC	CSASAYGADSITVYGYTF
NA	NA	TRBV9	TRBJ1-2	TGTGCCAGCAGCGTCGGGCGGGGAACTAACTATGGCTACACCTTC	CASSVGRGTNYGYTF
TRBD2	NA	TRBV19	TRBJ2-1	TGTGCCAGTAGGGTATCTAGCGGGGGCTACAATGAGCAGTTCTTC	CASRVSSGGYNEQFF
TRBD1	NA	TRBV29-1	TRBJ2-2	TGCAGCGTTACCGGGACAGGGGGCTACACCGGGGAGCTGTTTTTT	CSVTGTGGYTGELFF
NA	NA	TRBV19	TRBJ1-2	TGTGCCAGTAGTACCCAACGAGGTATTTCTAACTATGGCTACACCTTC	CASSTQRGISNYGYTF
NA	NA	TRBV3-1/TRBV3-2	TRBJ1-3	TGTGCCAGCAGCCTTGGACAGCGAGGAAACACCATATATTTT	CASSLGQRGNTIYF
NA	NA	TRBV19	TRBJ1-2	TGTGCCAGTAGTATATACACCTTGGGGGACTATGGCTACACCTTC	CASSIYTLGDYGYTF
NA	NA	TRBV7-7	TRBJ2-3	TGTGCTAGCAGCCCAGCTGTGGGGGGCACAGATACGCAGTATTTT	CASSPAVGGTDTQYF
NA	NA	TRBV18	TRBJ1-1	TGTGCCAGCTCACCTCTGGACACTGAAGCTTTCTTT	CASSPLDTEAFF
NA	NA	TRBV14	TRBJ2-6	TGTGCCAGCAGCCCATTGGGCGGCTGGGCCAACGTCCTGACTTTC	CASSPLGGWANVLTF
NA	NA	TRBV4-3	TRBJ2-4	TGCGCCAGCAGCCAAGATCCCGGACAGTTGGGATTTGTTCAGTACTTC	CASSQDPGQLGFVQYF
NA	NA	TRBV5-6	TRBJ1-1	TGTGCCAGCAGCTTGGGATGGGAAGGCGGGAACACTGAAGCTTTCTTT	CASSLGWEGGNTEAFF
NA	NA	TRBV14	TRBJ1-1	TGTGCCAGCAGCCAAGGATGGGGCGTTGAAGCTTTCTTT	CASSQGWGVEAFF
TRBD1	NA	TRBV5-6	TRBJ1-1	TGTGCCAGCAGCGAACAGGGGGCCCATGGGAACACTGAAGCTTTCTTT	CASSEQGAHGNTEAFF
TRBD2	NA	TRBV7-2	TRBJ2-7	TGTGCCAGCAGCTCGGGGGGGGCCGAGCAGTACTTC	CASSSGGAEQYF
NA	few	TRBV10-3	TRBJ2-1	TGTGCCATCAGTGAGAAACTAGCTGCTGAGCAGTTCTTC	CAISEKLAAEQFF
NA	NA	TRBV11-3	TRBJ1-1	TGTGCCAGCAGCTTAGCCCTCTTCAGGGGAGATGACACTGAAGCTTTCTTT	CASSLALFRGDDTEAFF
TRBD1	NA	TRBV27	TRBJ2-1	TGTGCCAGCGCCCTACAGGGGGGACCTGAGCAGTTCTTC	CASALQGGPEQFF
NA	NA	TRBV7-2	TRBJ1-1	TGTGCCAGCAGCTTAGGTTGGGGGGGCACTGAAGCTTTCTTT	CASSLGWGGTEAFF
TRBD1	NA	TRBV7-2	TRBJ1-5	TGTGCCAGCAGCTTAGGATTGACAGGGGCCCAGCCCCAGCATTTT	CASSLGLTGAQPQHF
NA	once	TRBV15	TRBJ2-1	TGTGCCACCAGCAGAGACTCGGACAGAAACAATGAGCAGTTCTTC	CATSRDSDRNNEQFF
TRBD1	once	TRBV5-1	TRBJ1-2	TGTGCCAGCAGCTTCGGGACAGGGGCTAACTATGGCTACACCTTC	CASSFGTGANYGYTF
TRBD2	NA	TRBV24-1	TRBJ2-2	TGTGCCACCAGTGATTGGGGACTAGGAGGGAACACCGGGGAGCTGTTTTTT	CATSDWGLGGNTGELFF
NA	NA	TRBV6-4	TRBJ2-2	TGTGCCAGCAGTGAGAGGGTGACCGGGGAGCTGTTTTTT	CASSERVTGELFF
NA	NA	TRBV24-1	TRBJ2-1	TGTGCCACCAGTGATTTTGGTGGGCATGAGCAGTTCTTC	CATSDFGGHEQFF
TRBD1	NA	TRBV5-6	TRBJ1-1	TGTGCCAGCAGCTGGGACAGGGGGCAGGCTGAAGCTTTCTTT	CASSWDRGQAEAFF
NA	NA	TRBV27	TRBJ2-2	TGTGCCAGCAGTTTATCGGGAAACACCGGGGAGCTGTTTTTT	CASSLSGNTGELFF
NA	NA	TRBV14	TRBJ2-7	TGTGCCAGCAGCCGTCAGGGGCTGCCCTACGAGCAGTACTTC	CASSRQGLPYEQYF
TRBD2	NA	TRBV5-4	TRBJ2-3	TGTGCCAGCAGCAACCGACTAGCGGGAGATACGCAGTATTTT	CASSNRLAGDTQYF
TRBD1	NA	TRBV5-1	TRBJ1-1	TGTGCCAGCAGCGGGAGGTTCTGGACAGGGAACACTGAAGCTTTCTTT	CASSGRFWTGNTEAFF
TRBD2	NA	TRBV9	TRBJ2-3	TGTGCCAGCAGCGCTCCCGGGACTAGCGGGGGGGCTTCGCAGTATTTT	CASSAPGTSGGASQYF
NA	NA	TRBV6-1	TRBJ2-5	TGTGCCAGCAGTGATGAGCTGGAGACCCAGTACTTC	CASSDELETQYF
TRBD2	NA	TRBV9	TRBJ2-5	TGTGCCAGCAGCGTAGAAGGAAGGGAGGGGGAGACCCAGTACTTC	CASSVEGREGETQYF
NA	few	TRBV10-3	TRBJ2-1	TGTGCCATCAGTCCAACGGGAGACAATGAGCAGTTCTTC	CAISPTGDNEQFF
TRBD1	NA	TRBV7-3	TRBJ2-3	TGTGCCAGCAGCTTGACAGGGGCGGCAGATACGCAGTATTTT	CASSLTGAADTQYF
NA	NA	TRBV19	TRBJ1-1	TGTGCCAGTAGTTTACAGGGAGGGAACACTGAAGCTTTCTTT	CASSLQGGNTEAFF
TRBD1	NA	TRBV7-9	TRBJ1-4	TGTGCCAGCAGCTTGGGACAGGCGAATGAAAAACTGTTTTTT	CASSLGQANEKLFF
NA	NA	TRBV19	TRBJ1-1	TGTGCCAGTAGTATAATCGAAGTTGGCAGTAACACTGAAGCTTTCTTT	CASSIIEVGSNTEAFF
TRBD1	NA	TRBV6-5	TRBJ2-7	TGTGCCAGCTCCGGGACAGGGAACGAGCAGTACTTC	CASSGTGNEQYF
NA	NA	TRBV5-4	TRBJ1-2	TGTGCCAGCAGCGAGGATGTTTGGGGCTACACCTTC	CASSEDVWGYTF
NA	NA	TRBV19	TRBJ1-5	TGTGCCAGTACAGTGGACGCGAGGGATCAGCCCCAGCATTTT	CASTVDARDQPQHF
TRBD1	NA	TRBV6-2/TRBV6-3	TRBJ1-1	TGTGCCAGCAGTTATGAGTGGGGGACAGGGTCCTTGAACACTGAAGCTTTCTTT	CASSYEWGTGSLNTEAFF
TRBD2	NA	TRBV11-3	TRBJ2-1	TGTGCCAGCAGCCCACGGGGGGTAAAGAACTACAATGAGCAGTTCTTC	CASSPRGVKNYNEQFF
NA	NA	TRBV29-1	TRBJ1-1	TGCAGCGGCTTCCGGGACACTGAAGCTTTCTTT	CSGFRDTEAFF
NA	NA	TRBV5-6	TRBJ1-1	TGTGCCAGCAGCCTCACGACTTCAGTCATGAACACTGAAGCTTTCTTT	CASSLTTSVMNTEAFF